One and the same sample provided the 17 T cell receptor beta chains below, sequenced in a study of technical replicates of blood from a handful of donors. Assay used: immunoSEQ multiplex PCR; TCRdb lists only in-frame clones, some missing. In the table there are approximately 70,000 clones, just under 95% of which are singletons. The sequencing input was T cells isolated from PBMCs. Receptor source: a human donor in good health.

The V call is TRBV18, the J call TRBJ2-1; D might be TRBD2 (6 bases). This CDR3 is built from 15 residues. V dropped 3 bases and J dropped 0 bases, with 9 bases sitting between them. In germline, CDR1 is KGHSH, CDR2 LQKENI. The CDR3 DNA reads as TGTGCCAGCTCACCGATCGGGAGCTCCTACAATGAGCAGTTCTTC. Amino acid sequence: CASSPIGSSYNEQFF.

This clone was recorded once. The chain carries TRBV9 and TRBJ1-3; TRBD1 aligns across 8 bases. The CDR3 covers 18 residues. CDR1 SGDLS and CDR2 YYNGEE come from the germline V gene. With 2 bases clipped from V and 0 bases from J, the junction kept 10 bases outside the gene matches. This CDR3 is CASSVGTGGTFSGNTIYF. DNA for the CDR3: TGTGCCAGCAGCGTGGGAACAGGGGGGACGTTCTCTGGAAACACCATATATTTT. The full variable domain, with the rest looked up from reference TRBV9 and TRBJ1-3, is DSGVTQTPKHLITATGQRVTLRCSPRSGDLSVYWYQQSLDQGLQFLIQYYNGEERAKGNILERFSAQQFPDLHSELNLSSLELGDSALYFCASSVGTGGTFSGNTIYFGEGSWLTVV.

This rearrangement joins TRBV6-5 to TRBJ1-2; TRBD1 is a possible D gene (6 bases). The CDR3 spans 13 residues. Germline V lookup: CDR1 MNHEY, CDR2 SVGAGI. Between the trimmed V and J ends, which lost 6 bases and 2 bases, there was a span of 10 bases. Written as DNA, the CDR3 is TGTGCCAGCAGCACCACAGGGAACTATGGCTACACCTTC. Protein product: CASSTTGNYGYTF.

The chain combines TRBV6-1 with TRBJ1-2; 7 bases are shared with TRBD1. Trimming at V came to 4 bases and at J to 3 bases, leaving 8 bases not matched to a gene. The CDR3 extends over 15 amino acids. Germline assignment: CDR1 MNHNS and CDR2 SASEGT. The CDR3 loop is CASSAPGQRHYGYTF. CDR3 bases: TGTGCCAGCAGTGCACCGGGACAGCGCCACTATGGCTACACCTTC.

CDR3 sequence (DNA): TGTGCCAGTGCCGGGAGAAGAGATGGCTACACCTTC. This translates into CASAGRRDGYTF. The chain links TRBV7-3 to TRBJ1-2; D not resolved. V was trimmed by 9 bases and J by 6 bases, leaving 14 bases between them. The CDR3 has 12 amino acids. CDR1 is SGHTA, CDR2 FQGTGA, per germline.

V is TRBV5-4 and J is TRBJ2-3; TRBD1 matches at 7 bases. CDR1 and CDR2 from the germline V gene are SGHNT and YYREEE (reference sequence). The V and J ends lost 4 bases and 2 bases, in that order; junction bases with no gene match: 7. The CDR3 has 15 amino acids. The CDR3: CASSQRQGNTDTQYF. The CDR3 coding sequence is TGTGCCAGCAGCCAAAGACAGGGAAACACAGATACGCAGTATTTT.

V is TRBV11-3 and J is TRBJ2-7, with TRBD2 matching 8 bases. The J segment lost 7 bases and the V segment lost 5 bases, leaving 19 bases of the junction unmatched. The CDR3 covers 17 residues. Germline values: CDR1 SGHNT, CDR2 YENEEA. CDR3 sequence (DNA): TGTGCCAGCAGCCCCCCAGATATCGGGACTAGATCCCGAGAGCAGTACTTC. This encodes CASSPPDIGTRSREQYF.

This rearrangement joins TRBV13 to TRBJ2-1, with a possible D match to TRBD1 (6 bases). There are 14 residues in the CDR3. V lost 5 bases to trimming and J lost 7 bases, with 15 bases between them. Germline V gene sequence: CDR1 PRHDT, CDR2 FYEKMQ (reference sequence). In DNA, the CDR3 is TGTGCCAGCAGCCTAAAGGGGGTGCGTAATGAGCAGTTCTTC. This gives the protein CASSLKGVRNEQFF.

The chain carries TRBV27 and TRBJ2-1, with D possibly matching TRBD1 (5 bases). This CDR3 contains 13 residues. The ends were cut back, 2 bases at V and 7 bases at J, with 9 bases in the middle. The germline V gene encodes CDR1 MNHEY and CDR2 SMNVEV (reference sequence). For the CDR3, the DNA is TGTGCCAGCAGTTTAGCCCGACAGAATGAGCAGTTCTTC. Its protein product is CASSLARQNEQFF.

The chain employs TRBV5-1 and TRBJ2-1; the match to TRBD2 covers 7 bases. Per the germline V gene, CDR1 is SGHRS and CDR2 is YFSETQ. Trimming at V came to 4 bases and at J to 9 bases, leaving 13 bases not matched to a gene. The CDR3 spans 15 residues. The DNA for the CDR3 is TGCGCCAGCAGCGGCCGAGGAGGGACTATCGGTGAGCAGTTCTTC. Amino acids: CASSGRGGTIGEQFF.

V and J are TRBV19 and TRBJ2-7; 14 bases are shared with TRBD2. Per the germline V gene, CDR1 is LNHDA and CDR2 is SQIVND (reference sequence). This CDR3 is 18 amino acids long. V dropped 3 bases and J dropped 5; count of bases not matched to a gene: 12. In DNA, the CDR3 is TGTGCCAGTAGTATTACTGGGACTAGCGGGAGTTATTCGAACGAGCAGTACTTC. Its protein product is CASSITGTSGSYSNEQYF.

The V call is TRBV6-5, the J call TRBJ2-7; 7 positions agree with TRBD2. Germline values: CDR1 MNHEY, CDR2 SVGAGI. There are 16 residues in the CDR3. V lost 0 bases, J lost 6 bases, and 11 bases stayed unmatched. The CDR3 DNA sequence: TGTGCCAGCAGTTACTCCTATACGCTAAGGGAGGGCGAGCAGTACTTC. Its translation is CASSYSYTLREGEQYF.

The CDR3 loop reads CASSISREVDEKLFF. CDR3 in DNA: TGTGCCAGTAGTATCTCTCGGGAGGTTGATGAAAAACTGTTTTTT. V and J are TRBV19 and TRBJ1-4; D call uncertain. Germline V lookup: CDR1 LNHDA, CDR2 SQIVND (reference sequence). This CDR3 is built from 15 residues. V was cut by 3 bases and J by 6 bases, with 14 bases left in between. Full variable domain (rest looked up from reference TRBV19 and TRBJ1-4): DGGITQSPKYLFRKEGQNVTLSCEQNLNHDAMYWYRQDPGQGLRLIYYSQIVNDFQKGDIAEGYSVSREKKESFPLTVTSAQKNPTAFYLCASSISREVDEKLFFGSGTQLSVL.

This clone was seen more than once but under ten times. The CDR3 coding sequence is TGCAGCGTTGCTGGGAGGGGCACTAACTATGGCTACACCTTC. It yields the protein CSVAGRGTNYGYTF. The rearrangement links TRBV29-1 to TRBJ1-2; D may be TRBD1 (5 bases). Germline V lookup: CDR1 SQVTM, CDR2 ANQGSEA. The CDR3 has 14 residues. Trimming pared 4 bases from V and 0 bases from J, leaving 12 bases between.

The V gene is TRBV30, the J gene TRBJ1-4; possible D gene TRBD1, 6 bases. This CDR3 comprises 14 residues. Germline V gene lookup returns CDR1 GTSNPN and CDR2 SVGIG (reference sequence). Trimming left V 4 bases short and J 8 bases short, with 17 bases between. Here the CDR3 reads CAWTRDTFLEKLFF. CDR3 coding DNA: TGTGCCTGGACCCGGGACACGTTTTTAGAAAAACTGTTTTTT.

V and J are TRBV9 and TRBJ2-7; 8 bases are a match to TRBD1. The CDR3 sequence is 15 residues long. Germline V gene lookup returns CDR1 SGDLS and CDR2 YYNGEE. V was pared by 0 bases and J by 2 bases, with 4 bases of the junction left unmatched. DNA of the CDR3: TGTGCCAGCAGCGTAGGTACAGGGGGGCCCTACGAGCAGTACTTC. It is translated as CASSVGTGGPYEQYF.

V is TRBV27 and J is TRBJ2-1; D gene unclear. This CDR3 contains 12 residues. Trimming shortened V by 3 bases and J by 5 bases, and 5 bases separated the two germline ends. Per the germline V gene, CDR1 is MNHEY and CDR2 is SMNVEV (reference sequence). This chain's CDR3 is CASSFYHNEQFF. CDR3 nucleotides: TGTGCCAGCAGTTTCTATCACAATGAGCAGTTCTTC.